The clone carrying this T cell receptor (beta chain) appeared a single time. Method: immunoSEQ multiplex PCR; TCRdb's copy keeps in-frame clones and lacks some. This sample carries about 51,000 clones, 85% to 90% of them seen once, and the ten largest clones take approximately 15%. Germline loops: CDR1 MNHNY, CDR2 SVGAGI (reference sequence). This CDR3 is 15 amino acids long. V was pared by 0 bases and J by 3 bases, with 11 bases between. This record comes from a study of T cell clones after liver transplantation. This receptor was obtained from a human patient who received a liver transplant. Some T cells could come from the graft donor. This rearrangement joins TRBV6-6 to TRBJ1-2; D call uncertain. The starting material was CD8+ T cells from blood, obtained 12 months after liver transplant. DNA of the CDR3: TGTGCCAGCAGTTACTCTTCGCCAGGCTACTATGGCTACACCTTC. Its protein product is CASSYSSPGYYGYTF.